These 11 T cell receptor beta chains originate from one sample sequenced in a study of shared clonotypes between healthy human individuals. Some clones are missing from TCRdb's copy, which holds only in-frame ones; the method was immunoSEQ multiplex PCR. In the table there are about a million clones, about 75% of which are singletons. Sequencing was performed on memory CD4+ T cells sorted from blood. The subset was: CD45RA-negative fraction. The receptor source for this set is a man aged 18-30 years in good health.

On this clone: This specimen includes other DNA sequences encoding the same CDR3. The rearrangement joins TRBV6-1 to TRBJ2-5; 10 bases align to TRBD2. CDR1 and CDR2 from the germline V gene are MNHNS and SASEGT. The CDR3 covers 15 residues. With 3 bases clipped from V and 4 bases from J, the junction kept 5 bases outside the gene matches. This CDR3 is CASSDGLAGVETQYF. The DNA of the CDR3 is TGTGCCAGCAGTGACGGGCTAGCGGGGGTAGAGACCCAGTACTTC.

This sequence joins TRBV6-1 and TRBJ1-4; TRBD1 agrees at 9 bases. Germline V gives CDR1 MNHNS, CDR2 SASEGT. Trimming at V came to 4 bases and at J to 8 bases, leaving 8 bases not matched to a gene. The CDR3 is 15 residues long. CDR3 bases: TGTGCCAGCAGTGGACAACAGGGGGCAGGGGAAAAACTGTTTTTT. Translated: CASSGQQGAGEKLFF.

This chain joins TRBV7-8 and TRBJ2-7, with D perhaps matching TRBD1 (5 bases). Per germline, CDR1 SGHVS and CDR2 FQNEAQ. There are 14 residues in the CDR3. Trimming took 1 base from V and 4 from J, leaving 11 bases between them. As DNA, the CDR3 is TGTGCCAGCAGCTTAGTAGGGGCGACTTACGAGCAGTACTTC. Residues: CASSLVGATYEQYF.

The chain employs TRBV18 and TRBJ2-1, with 7 bases matching TRBD1. Looked up from germline, CDR1 is KGHSH and CDR2 is LQKENI. V trimming: 4 bases; J trimming: 1 base; junction bases outside the gene matches: 4. The length of the CDR3 is 15 residues. The CDR3 DNA reads TGTGCCAGCTCACGGCAGGGGGAATCCTACAATGAGCAGTTCTTC. Translating gives CASSRQGESYNEQFF.

Comments on this clone: It may be a read error: a sequence one base away is much more abundant. J is TRBJ1-2 and V is TRBV7-9; 10 bases agree with TRBD1. The CDR3 extends over 14 amino acids. Trimming removed 4 bases from V and 5 bases from J; junction bases left unmatched: 4. CDR1 and CDR2 (germline): SEHNR, FQNEAQ (reference sequence). CDR3 in amino acids: CASSSGQGKYGYTF. CDR3 coding DNA: TGTGCCAGCAGCTCGGGACAGGGGAAGTATGGCTACACCTTC.

This clone occurred a few times. Other DNA sequences from this sample encode an identical CDR3 as well. V is TRBV5-1 and J is TRBJ2-5, with TRBD1 matching over 7 bases. Germline values: CDR1 SGHRS, CDR2 YFSETQ. The CDR3 totals 13 residues. Unmatched junction bases numbered 0, after V lost 4 bases and J lost 0 bases. The CDR3 region is CASSGTDQETQYF. The CDR3 DNA is TGCGCCAGCAGCGGGACAGACCAAGAGACCCAGTACTTC.

There are many counts of this clone. The rearrangement links TRBV5-6 to TRBJ2-3; no clear D gene. CDR3 length: 17 amino acids. CDR1 is SGHDT and CDR2 is YYEEEE in the germline V gene. Trimming shortened V by 3 bases and J by 0 bases, and 17 bases separated the two germline ends. The CDR3 region has the DNA TGTGCCAGCAGCTCCCATATGACTTATTTCAGCACAGATACGCAGTATTTT. It encodes CASSSHMTYFSTDTQYF. Variable domain in full (rest from reference TRBV5-6 and TRBJ2-3): DAGVTQSPTHLIKTRGQQVTLRCSPKSGHDTVSWYQQALGQGPQFIFQYYEEEERQRGNFPDRFSGHQFPNYSSELNVNALLLGDSALYLCASSSHMTYFSTDTQYFGPGTRLTVL.

This clone was seen many times. The gene calls are TRBV6-1 and TRBJ2-7, with 9 bases aligning to TRBD2. The CDR3 spans 14 residues. J gave up 0 bases and V 7 bases, and 4 bases lay outside the gene matches. CDR1 is MNHNS and CDR2 is SASEGT in the germline V gene. The CDR3 spells CASNPLAGSYEQYF. CDR3 nucleotide sequence: TGTGCCAGCAACCCACTAGCGGGCTCCTACGAGCAGTACTTC.

This clone was detected only a few times. The chain employs TRBV10-3 and TRBJ1-1; 7 bases agree with TRBD1. V dropped 5 bases and J dropped 2; count of bases not matched to a gene: 5. The CDR3 is made up of 14 amino acids. Germline V gene lookup returns CDR1 ENHRY and CDR2 SYGVKD. The DNA for the CDR3 is TGTGCCATCAGTCAGGGGGGGGCTAACACTGAAGCTTTCTTT. Translated, it gives CAISQGGANTEAFF.

The chain uses TRBV5-4 and TRBJ2-2, with a tentative D call TRBD1 (6 bases). The germline V gene encodes CDR1 SGHNT and CDR2 YYREEE (reference sequence). CDR3 size: 17 residues. V lost 0 bases and J 5 bases, leaving 17 bases between the germline ends. This chain's CDR3 is CASSLAGGRSGTGELFF. For the CDR3, the DNA is TGTGCCAGCAGCTTGGCTGGGGGCCGAAGCGGAACCGGGGAGCTGTTTTTT.

The V gene is TRBV6-5, the J gene TRBJ1-5, with a weak D call TRBD1 (5 bases). The CDR3 is 14 amino acids. Trimming took off 5 bases at V and 2 bases at J, with 10 bases between the two ends. Germline CDR1 MNHEY, CDR2 SVGAGI. The CDR3 DNA follows: TGTGCCAGCAGTGCCCGGGACGGCAATCAGCCCCAGCATTTT. Its protein is CASSARDGNQPQHF.